Following are 5 T cell receptor beta chains from one sample sequenced in a study of human T cells and chemical hapten exposure. Via MiXCR, TCRdb re-called the RACE reads, giving one row per CDR3 protein. The data contain about 84,000 distinct CDR3 sequences, about 10% of them singletons. As to time point: patch test 2, 6 weeks after DPC sensitization. Treatment indicated: therapeutic diphenylcyclopropenone sensitization with weekly scalp DPC. The source was whole blood, collected in connection with sensitization to the hapten diphenylcyclopropenone (DPC). The receptors were sampled from a woman between 45 and 60 years old with alopecia areata. Some clones in this sample may be carry-over from other donors' samples.

This clonotype has at least ten counts. The V and J genes are TRBV18 and TRBJ2-1; 10 positions agree with TRBD2. CDR1 KGHSH and CDR2 LQKENI come from the germline V gene. The CDR3 has 15 residues. V lost 3 bases and J lost 4; bases outside the gene matches: 3. Here the CDR3 reads CASSPLAGEYNEQFF. CDR3 sequence (DNA): TGTGCCAGCTCACCGCTAGCGGGGGAATACAATGAGCAGTTCTTC.

This chain links TRBV6-6 with TRBJ1-5; D is unresolved. Germline values: CDR1 MNHNY, CDR2 SVGAGI (reference sequence). The CDR3 is 12 residues long. Trimming removed 2 bases at V and 5 bases at J, with 4 bases between. CDR3 nucleotide sequence: TGTGCCAGCAGTTACAGGGATCAGCCCCAGCATTTT. It specifies CASSYRDQPQHF.

This clonotype was seen more than once but under ten times. The chain combines TRBV7-9 with TRBJ2-7, with 7 bases fitting TRBD2. The germline V gene encodes CDR1 SEHNR and CDR2 FQNEAQ (reference sequence). This CDR3 comprises 13 residues. The V and J ends lost 5 bases and 2 bases, in that order; junction bases with no gene match: 3. This chain's CDR3 is CASSTGGPYEQYF. The CDR3 DNA reads as TGTGCCAGCAGCACGGGAGGCCCCTACGAGCAGTACTTC.

This clonotype was seen only once. The chain couples TRBV7-2 to TRBJ2-4, with a tentative D call TRBD2 (6 bases). Looked up from germline, CDR1 is SGHTA and CDR2 is FQGNSA. With 5 bases removed from V and 0 bases from J, the gap between germline ends came to 26 bases. This CDR3 contains 20 residues. The CDR3 sequence: CASSTRTSGTFNIAKNIQYF. DNA for the CDR3: TGTGCCAGCAGCACCAGGACTTCGGGGACTTTTAATATAGCCAAAAACATTCAGTACTTC.

This clonotype was detected ten times or more. The chain has TRBV12-3 or TRBV12-4 and TRBJ2-7, with D hard to call. This CDR3 is 13 amino acids long. The germline V and J ends were trimmed by 5 bases and 4 bases, with 12 bases remaining between them. DNA of the CDR3: TGTGCCAGCAGTCCGCTTCCCAGGTACGAGCAGTACTTC. Translated: CASSPLPRYEQYF.